This paragraph reports one T cell receptor (beta chain). This specimen belongs to a study of blood T cell repertoires in COVID-19. On the study more broadly: Collection of acute and convalescent COVID-19 samples took place in the United States, Italy and Spain. In each case, the material was cDNA or gDNA derived from T cells, B-cell-depleted T cells, or PBMCs.

Per the authors' pipeline: Amplification of reference gene primers provided the estimated nucleated cell counts. This table comes from immunoSEQ multiplex PCR, and its TCRdb copy is limited to in-frame clones, with some not included. That table supplies the V and J calls and clone size; D and trimming were determined from the DNA. The sample contains 250,000 to 350,000 clones, approximately 90% of which appear only once. V shed 4 bases and J 0 bases; nucleotides not matched to a gene: 9. This CDR3 has 19 amino acids. Germline values: CDR1 MGHRA, CDR2 YSYEKL. The chain is built from TRBV4-1 and TRBJ2-6; 10 bases agree with TRBD2. The clonotype originates from a man younger than 40 with acute or convalescent COVID-19. Sequenced: peripheral blood. For the CDR3, the DNA is TGCGCCAGCAGCCTTCGAATAGCGGGAGGTAGCTCTGGGGCCAACGTCCTGACTTTC. Translated: CASSLRIAGGSSGANVLTF.